This is a list of T cell receptor beta chains from one sample in a study of STAT5B mutations in CD4+ large granular lymphocyte leukemia. TCRdb keeps only in-frame clones here, not all; method: immunoSEQ multiplex PCR. Of 23,000 or so clones in the sample, roughly three quarters were seen once. Sequencing used CD4+ T cells from blood buffy coats. Receptors originate from a human donor in good health. Both conserved end residues are part of each CDR3. Each record gives: CDR3 protein, CDR3 DNA, D gene, clone size, J gene, V gene. D genes are given only for firm matches. Clone size, where shown, is once, few, many, or a class for clones that have expanded.

cdr3_aa: CASTESTTSYEQYF
cdr3_nt: TGTGCCAGCACGGAAAGTACTACCTCCTACGAGCAGTACTTC
d_call: NA
clone_size: few
j_call: TRBJ2-7
v_call: TRBV2

cdr3_aa: CASSLFPGDTEAFF
cdr3_nt: TGCGCCAGCAGCTTGTTTCCGGGGGACACTGAAGCTTTCTTT
d_call: NA
clone_size: few
j_call: TRBJ1-1
v_call: TRBV5-1

cdr3_aa: CASSLNTNTEAFF
cdr3_nt: TGTGCCAGCAGCTTAAACACGAACACTGAAGCTTTCTTT
d_call: NA
clone_size: NA
j_call: TRBJ1-1
v_call: TRBV11-3

cdr3_aa: CASSSPSSQGPRNTIYF
cdr3_nt: TGTGCCAGCAGCTCACCGTCCAGCCAGGGACCCCGAAACACCATATATTTT
d_call: NA
clone_size: NA
j_call: TRBJ1-3
v_call: TRBV7-8

cdr3_aa: CAWSAQLQGAGGYTF
cdr3_nt: TGTGCCTGGAGTGCACAATTGCAGGGGGCCGGGGGCTACACCTTC
d_call: TRBD1
clone_size: NA
j_call: TRBJ1-2
v_call: TRBV30

cdr3_aa: CAISEADRGREKLFF
cdr3_nt: TGTGCCATCAGTGAGGCGGACAGGGGGCGTGAAAAACTGTTTTTT
d_call: TRBD1
clone_size: once
j_call: TRBJ1-4
v_call: TRBV10-3

cdr3_aa: CASSFRQSYTGELFF
cdr3_nt: TGCGCCAGCAGCTTTAGACAGAGTTACACCGGGGAGCTGTTTTTT
d_call: NA
clone_size: NA
j_call: TRBJ2-2
v_call: TRBV5-1

cdr3_aa: CASSSPRWESSTDTQYF
cdr3_nt: TGTGCCAGCAGCTCTCCTCGATGGGAATCTAGCACAGATACGCAGTATTTT
d_call: NA
clone_size: NA
j_call: TRBJ2-3
v_call: TRBV11-2

cdr3_aa: CAWSVLAGETQYF
cdr3_nt: TGTGCCTGGAGTGTACTAGCGGGCGAGACCCAGTACTTC
d_call: TRBD2
clone_size: NA
j_call: TRBJ2-5
v_call: TRBV30

cdr3_aa: CASSIDREGTNYGYTF
cdr3_nt: TGTGCCAGTAGTATAGATCGTGAGGGGACTAACTATGGCTACACCTTC
d_call: NA
clone_size: NA
j_call: TRBJ1-2
v_call: TRBV19

cdr3_aa: CAWIRTQPQHF
cdr3_nt: TGTGCCTGGATCCGGACTCAGCCCCAGCATTTT
d_call: NA
clone_size: few
j_call: TRBJ1-5
v_call: TRBV30

cdr3_aa: CASSGSPGTGPYEQYF
cdr3_nt: TGCGCCAGCAGCGGGAGTCCCGGGACAGGCCCCTACGAGCAGTACTTC
d_call: TRBD1
clone_size: NA
j_call: TRBJ2-7
v_call: TRBV5-1

cdr3_aa: CASRTDTDTQYF
cdr3_nt: TGTGCCAGCAGGACAGACACAGATACGCAGTATTTT
d_call: NA
clone_size: NA
j_call: TRBJ2-3
v_call: TRBV2

cdr3_aa: CASSQVGGQTYEQYF
cdr3_nt: TGTGCCAGCAGTCAAGTGGGGGGACAGACCTACGAGCAGTACTTC
d_call: NA
clone_size: few
j_call: TRBJ2-7
v_call: TRBV2

cdr3_aa: CASSIVPGEETQYF
cdr3_nt: TGTGCCAGTAGTATAGTACCCGGGGAAGAGACCCAGTACTTC
d_call: NA
clone_size: NA
j_call: TRBJ2-5
v_call: TRBV19

cdr3_aa: CSIKLADYEQYF
cdr3_nt: TGCAGCATTAAGCTAGCGGACTACGAGCAGTACTTC
d_call: TRBD2
clone_size: NA
j_call: TRBJ2-7
v_call: TRBV29-1

cdr3_aa: CASSFRETQYF
cdr3_nt: TGTGCCAGCAGTTTTAGAGAGACCCAGTACTTC
d_call: NA
clone_size: NA
j_call: TRBJ2-5
v_call: TRBV28

cdr3_aa: CASTSLYRGRGTYGYTF
cdr3_nt: TGTGCCAGCACCTCCCTATACAGGGGTCGGGGGACCTATGGCTACACCTTC
d_call: TRBD1
clone_size: NA
j_call: TRBJ1-2
v_call: TRBV7-8

cdr3_aa: CASSSPSGRLTNEQFF
cdr3_nt: TGTGCCAGCAGTTCGCCTAGCGGCAGACTGACGAATGAGCAGTTCTTC
d_call: TRBD2
clone_size: NA
j_call: TRBJ2-1
v_call: TRBV6-5

cdr3_aa: CASSSTPQGADEQFF
cdr3_nt: TGTGCCAGCTCATCAACACCCCAGGGGGCCGATGAGCAGTTCTTC
d_call: TRBD1
clone_size: NA
j_call: TRBJ2-1
v_call: TRBV18

cdr3_aa: CASSVTQASTDTQYF
cdr3_nt: TGTGCCAGCAGCGTTACACAGGCTAGCACAGATACGCAGTATTTT
d_call: NA
clone_size: NA
j_call: TRBJ2-3
v_call: TRBV7-9

cdr3_aa: CASSRYPGTSGKYSYEQYF
cdr3_nt: TGCGCCAGCAGCCGTTATCCCGGGACTAGCGGAAAATATTCCTACGAGCAGTACTTC
d_call: TRBD2
clone_size: NA
j_call: TRBJ2-7
v_call: TRBV4-1

cdr3_aa: CASSPPRDQPQHF
cdr3_nt: TGTGCCAGCAGTCCACCCCGGGATCAGCCCCAGCATTTT
d_call: NA
clone_size: few
j_call: TRBJ1-5
v_call: TRBV28

cdr3_aa: CASSTEASSGYNEQFF
cdr3_nt: TGTGCCAGCAGCACAGAAGCGTCTAGCGGGTACAATGAGCAGTTCTTC
d_call: TRBD2
clone_size: NA
j_call: TRBJ2-1
v_call: TRBV7-2

cdr3_aa: CASSLGNNEKLFF
cdr3_nt: TGTGCCAGCAGTTTGGGTAATAATGAAAAACTGTTTTTT
d_call: NA
clone_size: once
j_call: TRBJ1-4
v_call: TRBV6-1

cdr3_aa: CASSLSPHTDTQYF
cdr3_nt: TGTGCCAGCAGCTTGTCCCCCCACACAGATACGCAGTATTTT
d_call: NA
clone_size: NA
j_call: TRBJ2-3
v_call: TRBV5-4

cdr3_aa: CSVAEDRQYF
cdr3_nt: TGCAGCGTTGCTGAGGATCGGCAGTACTTC
d_call: NA
clone_size: few
j_call: TRBJ2-7
v_call: TRBV29-1

cdr3_aa: CASSFSGRDTEAFF
cdr3_nt: TGCGCCAGCAGCTTTTCTGGCAGGGACACTGAAGCTTTCTTT
d_call: NA
clone_size: NA
j_call: TRBJ1-1
v_call: TRBV5-1

cdr3_aa: CASSSGGDTDTQYF
cdr3_nt: TGTGCCAGCAGTTCCGGGGGCGACACAGATACGCAGTATTTT
d_call: NA
clone_size: NA
j_call: TRBJ2-3
v_call: TRBV7-9

cdr3_aa: CASSSGQLNTEAFF
cdr3_nt: TGCGCCAGCAGCTCGGGACAATTGAACACTGAAGCTTTCTTT
d_call: NA
clone_size: few
j_call: TRBJ1-1
v_call: TRBV5-1

cdr3_aa: CASSQDRQGPGYTF
cdr3_nt: TGCGCCAGCAGCCAAGATCGGCAGGGGCCTGGCTACACCTTC
d_call: NA
clone_size: NA
j_call: TRBJ1-2
v_call: TRBV4-1

cdr3_aa: CASSPRDRGYEQYF
cdr3_nt: TGTGCCAGCAGTCCCAGGGACAGGGGCTACGAGCAGTACTTC
d_call: TRBD1
clone_size: NA
j_call: TRBJ2-7
v_call: TRBV27

cdr3_aa: CASLDRWANYGYTF
cdr3_nt: TGTGCCAGCCTGGACAGGTGGGCTAACTATGGCTACACCTTC
d_call: TRBD1
clone_size: few
j_call: TRBJ1-2
v_call: TRBV19

cdr3_aa: CASSESGSNQPQHF
cdr3_nt: TGCGCCAGCAGTGAGTCGGGCAGCAATCAGCCCCAGCATTTT
d_call: NA
clone_size: few
j_call: TRBJ1-5
v_call: TRBV10-1

cdr3_aa: CASSLQGRGYTF
cdr3_nt: TGTGCCAGCAGCTTACAGGGACGAGGCTACACCTTC
d_call: NA
clone_size: NA
j_call: TRBJ1-2
v_call: TRBV11-2

cdr3_aa: CASSLERQTSTDTQYF
cdr3_nt: TGTGCCAGCAGCTTAGAGCGACAGACTAGCACAGATACGCAGTATTTT
d_call: NA
clone_size: NA
j_call: TRBJ2-3
v_call: TRBV7-8

cdr3_aa: CASSFLLAGGGKYEQFF
cdr3_nt: TGTGCCAGCAGCTTCCTCCTAGCGGGAGGGGGGAAATATGAGCAGTTCTTC
d_call: TRBD2
clone_size: NA
j_call: TRBJ2-1
v_call: TRBV11-2

cdr3_aa: CASSLRGVETQYF
cdr3_nt: TGCGCCAGCAGCTTACGGGGGGTTGAGACCCAGTACTTC
d_call: TRBD2
clone_size: NA
j_call: TRBJ2-5
v_call: TRBV5-1

cdr3_aa: CAIGGQGLNTGELFF
cdr3_nt: TGTGCCATCGGGGGACAGGGGTTGAACACCGGGGAGCTGTTTTTT
d_call: TRBD1
clone_size: NA
j_call: TRBJ2-2
v_call: TRBV10-3

cdr3_aa: CASSLNLKGSGSYEQYF
cdr3_nt: TGTGCCAGCAGCTTAAATCTTAAGGGTAGCGGGAGTTACGAGCAGTACTTC
d_call: TRBD2
clone_size: NA
j_call: TRBJ2-7
v_call: TRBV7-6

cdr3_aa: CASGRTGVAFF
cdr3_nt: TGTGCCAGCGGCCGAACGGGTGTAGCTTTCTTT
d_call: NA
clone_size: NA
j_call: TRBJ1-1
v_call: TRBV6-6

cdr3_aa: CASSPWGSSYNSPLHF
cdr3_nt: TGTGCCAGCAGTCCCTGGGGAAGCTCCTATAATTCACCCCTCCACTTT
d_call: NA
clone_size: NA
j_call: TRBJ1-6
v_call: TRBV28

cdr3_aa: CASSITTGQGGDTQYF
cdr3_nt: TGTGCCAGTAGTATAACTACGGGACAGGGGGGAGATACGCAGTATTTT
d_call: TRBD1
clone_size: NA
j_call: TRBJ2-3
v_call: TRBV19

cdr3_aa: CASSSLGTSGRNEQFF
cdr3_nt: TGTGCCAGTAGTTCTCTAGGGACTAGCGGGAGGAATGAGCAGTTCTTC
d_call: TRBD2
clone_size: NA
j_call: TRBJ2-1
v_call: TRBV19

cdr3_aa: CASSVGLGLAGELFF
cdr3_nt: TGTGCCAGCAGCGTAGGACTAGGGCTGGCCGGGGAGCTGTTTTTT
d_call: NA
clone_size: NA
j_call: TRBJ2-2
v_call: TRBV9

cdr3_aa: CASSSGLVETQYF
cdr3_nt: TGTGCCAGCAGCTCGGGACTAGTGGAGACCCAGTACTTC
d_call: TRBD2
clone_size: NA
j_call: TRBJ2-5
v_call: TRBV11-3

cdr3_aa: CASSPPRTVYTEAFF
cdr3_nt: TGTGCCAGCAGCCCCCCCCGGACGGTTTACACTGAAGCTTTCTTT
d_call: NA
clone_size: NA
j_call: TRBJ1-1
v_call: TRBV7-8

cdr3_aa: CASGALAGGYNEQFF
cdr3_nt: TGTGCCAGCGGCGCACTAGCGGGAGGGTACAATGAGCAGTTCTTC
d_call: TRBD2
clone_size: NA
j_call: TRBJ2-1
v_call: TRBV7-9

cdr3_aa: CATSRDRTGNEQFF
cdr3_nt: TGTGCCACCAGCAGAGATAGGACAGGGAATGAGCAGTTCTTC
d_call: TRBD1
clone_size: few
j_call: TRBJ2-1
v_call: TRBV15

cdr3_aa: CASSVDGDPTYNEQFF
cdr3_nt: TGTGCCAGCAGTGTAGACGGGGACCCCACCTACAATGAGCAGTTCTTC
d_call: NA
clone_size: NA
j_call: TRBJ2-1
v_call: TRBV2

cdr3_aa: CASSYSTIRVAFF
cdr3_nt: TGTGCCAGCAGTTACTCGACAATCCGGGTTGCTTTCTTT
d_call: NA
clone_size: NA
j_call: TRBJ1-1
v_call: TRBV6-6

cdr3_aa: CASSPPLGTEAFF
cdr3_nt: TGTGCCAGCAGCCCCCCTTTAGGCACTGAAGCTTTCTTT
d_call: NA
clone_size: NA
j_call: TRBJ1-1
v_call: TRBV5-4

cdr3_aa: CASKGTGDVNEQFF
cdr3_nt: TGTGCCAGCAAGGGTACAGGGGACGTCAATGAGCAGTTCTTC
d_call: TRBD1
clone_size: NA
j_call: TRBJ2-1
v_call: TRBV2

cdr3_aa: CAWNPGEFNYGYTF
cdr3_nt: TGTGCCTGGAACCCGGGGGAGTTCAACTATGGCTACACCTTC
d_call: NA
clone_size: NA
j_call: TRBJ1-2
v_call: TRBV30

cdr3_aa: CASSLRGVMGADTQYF
cdr3_nt: TGTGCCAGCAGCTTACGAGGGGTGATGGGCGCAGATACGCAGTATTTT
d_call: NA
clone_size: NA
j_call: TRBJ2-3
v_call: TRBV5-6